The 31 T cell receptor beta chains reported below all come from one sample, sequenced in a study of shared clonotypes between healthy human individuals. Sequencing was performed with immunoSEQ multiplex PCR; in TCRdb, only in-frame clones are kept and a portion is missing. Of approximately 2,000,000 clones in the sample, 85% to 95% were seen once. Source material: naive CD4+ T cells from PBMCs. Subset of the sample: CD45RA+ positively selected. The receptors were gathered from a man between 18 and 29 years old in good health. Some clones in this sample may be carry-over from other donors' samples.

CDR3 DNA sequence: TGTGCCAGCAGCACGCGACTAGGACCCTACAATGAGCAGTTCTTC. Translated: CASSTRLGPYNEQFF. The chain uses TRBV11-2 and TRBJ2-1; TRBD2 is a possible D gene (6 bases). CDR1 and CDR2 (germline): SGHAT, FQNNGV. The CDR3 contains 15 residues. Trimming stripped 5 bases from V and 2 bases from J, with 13 bases between.

The rearrangement links TRBV5-1 to TRBJ1-6, with D possibly being TRBD1 (5 bases). V lost 0 bases and J lost 7, with 11 bases in between. Per the germline V gene, CDR1 is SGHRS and CDR2 is YFSETQ. The CDR3 loop spans 15 amino acids. The CDR3 reads CASSLGDARNSPLHF. For the CDR3, the DNA is TGCGCCAGCAGCTTGGGGGACGCCCGGAATTCACCCCTCCACTTT.

Points on this clone: The sample contains more than one DNA sequence encoding this CDR3. The chain links TRBV5-1 to TRBJ2-1; D remains ambiguous. CDR3 length equals 15 residues. CDR1 SGHRS and CDR2 YFSETQ come from the germline V gene. Deletions cut 0 bases from V and 0 bases from J, with 7 bases between. CDR3 in amino acids: CASSLEGYSYNEQFF. The CDR3 DNA is TGCGCCAGCAGCTTGGAAGGTTACTCCTACAATGAGCAGTTCTTC.

V gene TRBV2 combines with J gene TRBJ1-5; unclear D gene. Trimming shortened V by 7 bases and J by 7 bases, and 20 bases separated the two germline ends. CDR3 size: 15 residues. CDR1 is SNHLY, CDR2 FYNNEI, per germline. CDR3 coding DNA: TGTGCCAGCAATCTCCGGGAACCGAGCTACCAGCCCCAGCATTTT. Its protein is CASNLREPSYQPQHF.

The chain uses TRBV11-1 and TRBJ2-5; 8 nucleotides agree with TRBD1. In germline, CDR1 is SGHAT, CDR2 FQDESV (reference sequence). The CDR3 has 14 residues. With 5 bases clipped from V and 5 bases from J, the junction kept 7 bases outside the gene matches. For the CDR3, the DNA is TGTGCCAGCAGCAAGGACAGGGCCGGGGAGACCCAGTACTTC. Its translation: CASSKDRAGETQYF. The full variable domain, in which reference TRBV11-1 and TRBJ2-5 provide the parts outside the CDR3, is EAEVAQSPRYKITEKSQAVAFWCDPISGHATLYWYRQILGQGPELLVQFQDESVVDDSQLPKDRFSAERLKGVDSTLKIQPAELGDSAMYLCASSKDRAGETQYFGPGTRLLVL.

This clone was counted only a few times. The CDR3 sequence: CGSRLNTEAFF. The CDR3 DNA reads as TGCGGATCAAGGTTGAACACTGAAGCTTTCTTT. J is TRBJ1-1 and V is TRBV29-1; D is undetermined. This CDR3 contains 11 residues. Germline V gives CDR1 SQVTM, CDR2 ANQGSEA.

The V call is TRBV5-1, the J call TRBJ2-5; TRBD2 is a possible D gene (6 bases). V was trimmed by 7 bases and J by 4 bases, leaving 23 bases between them. The CDR3 runs to 16 residues. CDR1 is SGHRS and CDR2 is YFSETQ in the germline V gene. The CDR3 loop reads CASAPGFGGTGETQYF. In DNA, the CDR3 is TGCGCCAGCGCACCGGGATTTGGCGGGACCGGAGAGACCCAGTACTTC.

The chain links TRBV25-1 to TRBJ2-7; D assignment may be TRBD1 or TRBD2 (5 bases each). This CDR3 has 16 amino acids. Germline V gives CDR1 MGHDK, CDR2 SYGVNS. Trimming cost V 4 bases and J 5 bases, with 21 bases left between them. CDR3 sequence (DNA): TGTGCCAGCAGTGGCTATTTTCCGGGGCAGGGCCACGAGCAGTACTTC. Its protein product is CASSGYFPGQGHEQYF.

In the case of this clone: Other DNA sequences from this sample encode an identical CDR3 as well. The CDR3 DNA follows: TGTGCCAGCAGTGTTGAAGGGCAGCCCCAGCATTTT. The encoded protein is CASSVEGQPQHF. The chain carries TRBV2 and TRBJ1-5; D not resolved. The CDR3 has 12 residues. Germline CDR1 and CDR2: SNHLY and FYNNEI. V lost 4 bases and J lost 7, with 8 bases in between.

For the CDR3, the DNA is TGTGCCACCAGCCGGAGGGGGAGACCCTCAGAGGAGCAGTACTTC. This codes for CATSRRGRPSEEQYF. J is TRBJ2-7 and V is TRBV15; D might be TRBD1 or TRBD2, each matching 6 bases. V was cut by 5 bases and J by 7 bases, with 21 bases left in between. CDR1 is LNHNV, CDR2 YYDKDF, per germline (reference sequence). There are 15 residues in the CDR3.

The rearrangement joins TRBV7-9 to TRBJ2-1; no reliable D call. Germline V gene lookup returns CDR1 SEHNR and CDR2 FQNEAQ (reference sequence). This CDR3 spans 17 amino acids. Trimming removed 5 bases from V and 3 bases from J, with 20 bases in between. CDR3 in amino acids: CASSHPQLGRVYNEQFF. The CDR3 DNA sequence: TGTGCCAGCAGCCACCCCCAGCTAGGCCGTGTCTACAATGAGCAGTTCTTC.

The chain has TRBV2 and TRBJ2-5; D might be TRBD1 or TRBD2, each matching 5 bases. Germline lookup yields CDR1 SNHLY and CDR2 FYNNEI. The CDR3 has 15 amino acids. V shed 6 bases and J shed 1 base, with 15 bases lying between them. DNA for the CDR3: TGTGCCAGCAGCCCAGAGGGTGGGGGCCAAGAGACCCAGTACTTC. It codes for CASSPEGGGQETQYF. The entire variable domain, with the rest obtained from reference TRBV2 and TRBJ2-5, is as follows: EPEVTQTPSHQVTQMGQEVILRCVPISNHLYFYWYRQILGQKVEFLVSFYNNEISEKSEIFDDQFSVERPDGSNFTLKIRSTKLEDSAMYFCASSPEGGGQETQYFGPGTRLLVL.

Remarks on this clone: At the DNA level, this CDR3 is encoded by other sequences in the same sample as well. The chain's CDR3 is CASSEIGELFF. CDR3 in DNA: TGTGCCAGCAGTGAAATCGGGGAGCTGTTTTTT. The chain joins TRBV2 to TRBJ2-2; D not resolved. V was clipped by 2 bases and J by 7 bases, with 2 bases between them. The CDR3 consists of 11 residues. Germline V gene data show CDR1 as SNHLY and CDR2 as FYNNEI.

The V call is TRBV19, the J call TRBJ2-1; weak D call: TRBD1 (6 bases). Deletions cut 7 bases from V and 6 bases from J, with 13 bases between. Germline V gene data show CDR1 as LNHDA and CDR2 as SQIVND (reference sequence). The CDR3 covers 13 residues. The CDR3 DNA reads as TGTGCCAGTAAGCGAGGGGGAACCAATGAGCAGTTCTTC. Translating gives CASKRGGTNEQFF.

V usage is TRBV7-6 and J usage is TRBJ2-5; 8 nucleotides agree with TRBD1. This CDR3 region has 16 residues. The ends lost 2 bases at V and 4 bases at J; junction bases unmatched: 9. Germline values: CDR1 SGHVS, CDR2 FNYEAQ. The CDR3, as DNA: TGTGCCAGCAGCTTACGCAGGCAGGGGGCAAGAGAGACCCAGTACTTC. Amino acid sequence: CASSLRRQGARETQYF.

The chain carries TRBV9 and TRBJ2-7; perhaps TRBD1 as D (7 bases). Deletions cut 0 bases from V and 7 bases from J, with 20 bases between. The germline CDR1 and CDR2 sequences are SGDLS and YYNGEE. This CDR3 spans 16 amino acids. CDR3 residues: CASSVGEQGEAWEQYF. CDR3 DNA: TGTGCCAGCAGCGTAGGGGAGCAGGGGGAGGCTTGGGAGCAGTACTTC.

This clone was detected only once. The chain combines TRBV5-4 with TRBJ2-1, with D possibly being TRBD2 (6 bases). This CDR3 has 16 residues. Trimming stripped 2 bases from V and 1 base from J, with 13 bases between. The germline V gene has CDR1 SGHNT and CDR2 YYREEE (reference sequence). The CDR3 DNA reads as TGTGCCAGCAGCTTCTTTGGGGGGAGTTCCTACAATGAGCAGTTCTTC. The encoded protein is CASSFFGGSSYNEQFF.

The chain recombines TRBV7-9 with TRBJ1-1, with D perhaps matching TRBD1 (5 bases). Trimming removed 5 bases from V and 1 base from J, with 20 bases in between. CDR3 length: 17 amino acids. Germline V gives CDR1 SEHNR, CDR2 FQNEAQ (reference sequence). CDR3 nucleotide sequence: TGTGCCAGCAGCCCCAAACCCGGGACCCACCCGAACACTGAAGCTTTCTTT. It is translated as CASSPKPGTHPNTEAFF.

This clone was picked up one time. This chain connects TRBV14 to TRBJ2-6, with 8 bases that match TRBD1. This CDR3 contains 17 residues. The V and J ends lost 1 base and 2 bases, in that order; junction bases with no gene match: 4. The germline V gene has CDR1 SGHDN and CDR2 FVKESK. The CDR3 here is CASSQGQGKPGANVLTF. In DNA, the CDR3 is TGTGCCAGCAGCCAAGGACAGGGGAAGCCTGGGGCCAACGTCCTGACTTTC.

This clone showed up just once. The chain couples TRBV10-1 to TRBJ2-3; 8 positions agree with TRBD2. The CDR3 covers 18 residues. Germline V gives CDR1 WNHNN, CDR2 SYGVQD (reference sequence). V was pared by 0 bases and J by 3 bases, with 11 bases of the junction left unmatched. The CDR3 loop reads CASSESTRLAGTTDTQYF. CDR3 bases: TGCGCCAGCAGTGAGTCGACGAGGTTAGCGGGAACGACAGATACGCAGTATTTT.

J is TRBJ2-7 and V is TRBV20-1; 7 nucleotides agree with TRBD1. After removal of 6 bases from V and 6 bases from J, the junction contained 5 bases not matched to a gene. Germline CDR1 DFQATT, CDR2 SNEGSKA (reference sequence). This CDR3 is 11 amino acids long. The chain's CDR3 is CSAKRDSEQYF. CDR3 DNA: TGCAGTGCCAAGAGGGACAGCGAGCAGTACTTC.

This CDR3 is CASTRGTDTQYF. As DNA, the CDR3 is TGTGCCAGCACCCGGGGCACAGATACGCAGTATTTT. The gene calls are TRBV5-4 and TRBJ2-3; no definite D call. The V end lost 6 bases, the J end lost 1 base, and 6 bases lay between the germline ends. This CDR3 is built from 12 residues. CDR1 and CDR2 (germline): SGHNT, YYREEE (reference sequence).

The chain recombines TRBV7-8 with TRBJ2-7; 10 bases fit TRBD2. This CDR3 contains 15 residues. The V gene end was trimmed by 4 bases and the J gene end by 5 bases; junction bases not matched to a gene: 8. Germline values: CDR1 SGHVS, CDR2 FQNEAQ. The CDR3 here is CASSSIAGGIHEQYF. The CDR3 coding sequence is TGTGCCAGCAGCTCCATAGCGGGAGGAATACACGAGCAGTACTTC.

The genes are TRBV6-5 and TRBJ1-3, with D perhaps matching TRBD1 (6 bases). The germline gives CDR1 MNHEY, CDR2 SVGAGI. CDR3 length: 16 residues. V was pared by 4 bases and J by 2 bases, with 15 bases between. The DNA for the CDR3 is TGTGCCAGCAGTTCGACACTCTCAGGGGCTGGAAACACCATATATTTT. Amino acids: CASSSTLSGAGNTIYF.

The chain couples TRBV19 to TRBJ2-2, with no clear D. Trimming stripped 3 bases from V and 5 bases from J, with 13 bases between. The germline V gene has CDR1 LNHDA and CDR2 SQIVND (reference sequence). The CDR3 spans 15 residues. CDR3 coding DNA: TGTGCCAGTAGTATCGGGTCCTCGAGGACCGGGGAGCTGTTTTTT. Amino acids: CASSIGSSRTGELFF.

The genes are TRBV7-9 and TRBJ2-4, with D hard to call. The V end was cut by 6 bases, the J end by 9 bases, with 12 bases between. CDR3 length equals 12 residues. Germline V gene lookup returns CDR1 SEHNR and CDR2 FQNEAQ (reference sequence). Written as DNA, the CDR3 is TGTGCCAGCAGTTCCGGATACGGCATTCAGTACTTC. Residues: CASSSGYGIQYF. Using reference TRBV7-9 and TRBJ2-4 for the parts outside the CDR3, the full variable domain is DTGVSQNPRHKITKRGQNVTFRCDPISEHNRLYWYRQTLGQGPEFLTYFQNEAQLEKSRLLSDRFSAERPKGSFSTLEIQRTEQGDSAMYLCASSSGYGIQYFGAGTRLSVL.

V and J are TRBV14 and TRBJ1-1; 8 nucleotides line up with TRBD1. The CDR3 loop spans 17 amino acids. Germline CDR1 SGHDN, CDR2 FVKESK. The V segment lost 5 bases and the J segment 4 bases; nucleotides outside the gene matches: 15. CDR3 sequence reads: CASSSYDRGHWVTEAFF. The CDR3 coding sequence is TGTGCCAGCAGCTCTTACGACAGGGGACATTGGGTCACTGAAGCTTTCTTT.

On this clone itself: This sample also contains other DNA sequences that code for the same CDR3. The chain combines TRBV28 with TRBJ1-2; 7 bases are a match to TRBD1. V lost 6 bases to trimming and J lost 4 bases; unmatched junction nucleotides: 5. The CDR3 spans 13 residues. Germline CDR1 is MDHEN and CDR2 is SYDVKM. In DNA form, the CDR3 reads TGTGCCAGCAGACTCCAGGGGGGCTATGGCTACACCTTC. Translation: CASRLQGGYGYTF.

In the case of this clone: This sample also contains other DNA sequences that code for the same CDR3. The chain has TRBV28 and TRBJ1-2; 9 positions match TRBD1. This CDR3 has 13 residues. Germline V lookup: CDR1 MDHEN, CDR2 SYDVKM. Trimming cost V 5 bases and J 5 bases; bases outside gene matches: 3. CDR3 in DNA: TGTGCCAGCAGTCGGACAGGGGTTTATGGCTACACCTTC. Translating it yields CASSRTGVYGYTF.

V gene TRBV30 combines with J gene TRBJ1-5, with D uncertain. Trimming shortened V by 4 bases and J by 4 bases, and 11 bases separated the two germline ends. The CDR3 consists of 13 residues. CDR1 and CDR2 (germline): GTSNPN, SVGIG (reference sequence). In DNA, the CDR3 is TGTGCCTGGAACCGAGACAAAAATCAGCCCCAGCATTTT. Translation: CAWNRDKNQPQHF.

V gene TRBV5-5 combines with J gene TRBJ2-4, with a possible D match to TRBD1 (6 bases). V was cut by 4 bases and J by 5 bases, with 10 bases left in between. Germline CDR1 SGHKS, CDR2 YYEKEE (reference sequence). The CDR3 covers 13 residues. The CDR3 DNA is TGTGCCAGCAGCCCGGACAGAGAAAACATTCAGTACTTC. The encoded protein is CASSPDRENIQYF. Full variable domain (remainder filled in from reference TRBV5-5 and TRBJ2-4): DAGVTQSPTHLIKTRGQQVTLRCSPISGHKSVSWYQQVLGQGPQFIFQYYEKEERGRGNFPDRFSARQFPNYSSELNVNALLLGDSALYLCASSPDRENIQYFGAGTRLSVL.